One and the same sample provided the 31 T cell receptor beta chains below, sequenced in a study of shared clonotypes between healthy human individuals. The protocol was immunoSEQ multiplex PCR, while the TCRdb copy is restricted to in-frame clones and leaves out a portion. The data contain 1,500,000 or so clones, 96% of them singletons. Material: naive CD4+ T cells sorted from blood. Subset reported: CD45RA+ positively selected. Every receptor here comes from a man aged 25 to 45 in good health.

The V and J genes are TRBV6-5 and TRBJ1-1; D uncertain. Deletions cut 3 bases from V and 6 bases from J, with 11 bases between. This CDR3 is built from 13 residues. In germline, CDR1 is MNHEY, CDR2 SVGAGI. The chain's CDR3 is CASSYREGAEAFF. Here the CDR3 DNA reads TGTGCCAGCAGTTATAGAGAGGGCGCTGAAGCTTTCTTT.

This clone was seen once. V is TRBV5-5 and J is TRBJ2-4; 7 bases map to TRBD2. V lost 3 bases to trimming and J lost 7 bases; unmatched junction nucleotides: 7. Germline V gene lookup returns CDR1 SGHKS and CDR2 YYEKEE (reference sequence). The CDR3 sequence is 14 residues long. The CDR3 reads CASSWREGGNIQYF. CDR3 nucleotide sequence: TGTGCCAGCAGCTGGAGGGAGGGCGGGAACATTCAGTACTTC.

This rearrangement joins TRBV27 to TRBJ1-2; a weak D match, TRBD1 (6 bases). Trimming shortened V by 0 bases and J by 8 bases, and 19 bases separated the two germline ends. The CDR3 totals 16 residues. Germline lookup yields CDR1 MNHEY and CDR2 SMNVEV (reference sequence). CDR3 residues: CASSLSILGGRGGYTF. The DNA for the CDR3 is TGTGCCAGCAGTTTATCGATTCTGGGGGGCAGGGGAGGCTACACCTTC.

The chain couples TRBV18 to TRBJ1-4; D is perhaps TRBD1 (6 bases). With 5 bases removed from V and 7 bases from J, the gap between germline ends came to 14 bases. The length of the CDR3 is 14 residues. Germline CDR1 reads KGHSH; CDR2 reads LQKENI. This CDR3 reads CASSAQGLPEKLFF. CDR3 sequence (DNA): TGTGCCAGCTCAGCACAGGGCCTTCCTGAAAAACTGTTTTTT.

V gene TRBV7-2 combines with J gene TRBJ1-5; perhaps TRBD1 as D (6 bases). Trimming removed 5 bases from V and 7 bases from J, with 15 bases in between. The germline gives CDR1 SGHTA, CDR2 FQGNSA. The CDR3 consists of 14 residues. The chain's CDR3 is CASSPDRRWQPQHF. The DNA of the CDR3 is TGTGCCAGCAGCCCAGACAGGCGTTGGCAGCCCCAGCATTTT.

This chain connects TRBV5-1 to TRBJ2-1; the D is unclear. The V end lost 1 base, the J end lost 3 bases, and 14 bases lay between the germline ends. The CDR3 loop spans 16 amino acids. CDR1 is SGHRS and CDR2 is YFSETQ in the germline V gene. The CDR3 loop reads CASSLSELSNYNEQFF. For the CDR3, the DNA is TGCGCCAGCAGCTTGAGTGAGTTATCCAACTACAATGAGCAGTTCTTC.

V usage is TRBV5-1 and J usage is TRBJ2-3; 11 bases map to TRBD1. CDR3 length: 15 amino acids. Trimming at V came to 4 bases and at J to 2 bases, leaving 3 bases not matched to a gene. The germline CDR1 and CDR2 sequences are SGHRS and YFSETQ. Here the CDR3 reads CASSRDRGITDTQYF. The CDR3 nucleotides read TGCGCCAGCAGCCGGGACAGGGGGATCACAGATACGCAGTATTTT.

This chain joins TRBV2 and TRBJ1-1, with D tentatively TRBD1 (5 bases). This CDR3 contains 15 residues. V shed 6 bases and J shed 4 bases, with 18 bases lying between them. Germline V lookup: CDR1 SNHLY, CDR2 FYNNEI. The chain's CDR3 is CASRARRGLGTEAFF. For the CDR3, the DNA is TGTGCCAGCAGGGCCCGTCGGGGGTTGGGCACTGAAGCTTTCTTT.

This sequence joins TRBV5-4 and TRBJ2-3; TRBD2 might be the D (6 bases). V dropped 1 base and J dropped 0 bases, with 12 bases sitting between them. The CDR3 spans 16 residues. Germline loops: CDR1 SGHNT, CDR2 YYREEE (reference sequence). CDR3 sequence: CASSLMGGESTDTQYF. CDR3 nucleotide sequence: TGTGCCAGCAGCTTGATGGGAGGAGAGAGCACAGATACGCAGTATTTT. The full variable domain, with the rest looked up from reference TRBV5-4 and TRBJ2-3, is ETGVTQSPTHLIKTRGQQVTLRCSSQSGHNTVSWYQQALGQGPQFIFQYYREEENGRGNFPPRFSGLQFPNYSSELNVNALELDDSALYLCASSLMGGESTDTQYFGPGTRLTVL.

For the CDR3, the DNA is TGTGCCAGCAGCGCGTATAGGGATGGGACAGGCCTAACTGGAAACACCATATATTTT. This encodes CASSAYRDGTGLTGNTIYF. The J gene is TRBJ1-3, the V gene TRBV9; TRBD1 aligns across 8 bases. The CDR3 is made up of 19 amino acids. The junction had 16 bases not matched to a gene; V was cut back by 3 bases and J by 2 bases. The germline V gene encodes CDR1 SGDLS and CDR2 YYNGEE.

Comment on this clone: This same CDR3 is encoded by further DNA sequences in the sample. The genes are TRBV4-3 and TRBJ1-1; the D gene is possibly TRBD1 (5 bases). V lost 0 bases and J lost 5, with 10 bases in between. Germline V gene sequence: CDR1 LGHNA, CDR2 YSLEER. The CDR3 is 14 amino acids. The CDR3 coding sequence is TGCGCCAGCAGCCAAGAGGGACGAGGGACTGAAGCTTTCTTT. It encodes CASSQEGRGTEAFF.

Points on this clone: Germline and junction disagree at one end, which may indicate a read error. The V gene is TRBV5-4, the J gene TRBJ2-1, with 14 bases aligning to TRBD2. The CDR3 covers 18 residues. Germline CDR1 reads SGHNT; CDR2 reads YYREEE (reference sequence). This chain's CDR3 is CASRLGLAGAGSYNEQFF. DNA for the CDR3: TGTGCCAGCAGATTGGGACTAGCGGGAGCCGGGTCCTACAATGAGCAGTTCTTC.

The chain has TRBV19 and TRBJ2-5; no clear D. CDR3 length: 15 amino acids. Per the germline V gene, CDR1 is LNHDA and CDR2 is SQIVND (reference sequence). V dropped 1 base and J dropped 5 bases, with 14 bases sitting between them. This CDR3 reads CASSIGHGSRETQYF. CDR3 bases: TGTGCCAGTAGTATAGGACACGGAAGTCGGGAGACCCAGTACTTC. The complete variable domain, with remaining parts taken from reference TRBV19 and TRBJ2-5, reads DGGITQSPKYLFRKEGQNVTLSCEQNLNHDAMYWYRQDPGQGLRLIYYSQIVNDFQKGDIAEGYSVSREKKESFPLTVTSAQKNPTAFYLCASSIGHGSRETQYFGPGTRLLVL.

The rearrangement uses TRBV16 and TRBJ2-5; D might be TRBD1 (5 bases). Germline CDR1 is KGHSY and CDR2 is FQNENV. Trimming left V 3 bases short and J 3 bases short, with 11 bases between. The CDR3 length is 14 residues. CDR3 sequence (DNA): TGTGCCAGCAGCCATTTGACAGCCAAAGAGACCCAGTACTTC. This gives the protein CASSHLTAKETQYF.

This rearrangement joins TRBV5-4 to TRBJ1-2; D is possibly TRBD1 (6 bases). There are 17 residues in the CDR3. V was shortened by 0 bases and J by 1 base, with 16 bases between the two germline ends. Germline V gene lookup returns CDR1 SGHNT and CDR2 YYREEE (reference sequence). CDR3 in amino acids: CASSLVAQQGRNYGYTF. CDR3 DNA: TGTGCCAGCAGCTTGGTGGCCCAACAGGGACGTAACTATGGCTACACCTTC.

The chain is built from TRBV4-3 and TRBJ2-3; D is unclear. CDR1 is LGHNA and CDR2 is YSLEER in the germline V gene. V was trimmed by 1 base and J by 6 bases, leaving 11 bases between them. This CDR3 has 14 amino acids. The CDR3 loop is CASSQVSWADTQYF. The CDR3 DNA sequence: TGCGCCAGCAGCCAAGTTTCATGGGCGGATACGCAGTATTTT.

CDR3 bases: TGCAGCGTTGAAGGTAGCGGGATGGGGTACGAGCAGTACTTC. Its translation is CSVEGSGMGYEQYF. The J gene is TRBJ2-7, the V gene TRBV29-1, with TRBD2 identical over 8 bases. Germline V gene data show CDR1 as SQVTM and CDR2 as ANQGSEA. With 1 base clipped from V and 4 bases from J, the junction kept 6 bases outside the gene matches. The CDR3 is made up of 14 amino acids.

V usage is TRBV10-3 and J usage is TRBJ1-1; D is unresolved. V shed 5 bases and J shed 1 base, with 8 bases lying between them. The germline gives CDR1 ENHRY, CDR2 SYGVKD. The CDR3 length is 13 residues. DNA of the CDR3: TGTGCCATCAGTTCCGGCCCGAACACTGAAGCTTTCTTT. Encoded protein: CAISSGPNTEAFF.

The rearrangement links TRBV20-1 to TRBJ2-7; D perhaps matches TRBD1 (6 bases). Germline V gives CDR1 DFQATT, CDR2 SNEGSKA (reference sequence). V gave up 3 bases and J gave up 6 bases, with 9 bases separating them. The CDR3 runs 11 residues. The CDR3 loop is CSARETGEQYF. The CDR3 DNA reads TGCAGTGCTAGGGAGACAGGCGAGCAGTACTTC.

In its sample, this clone was seen once. The chain has TRBV5-6 and TRBJ2-1; TRBD2 matches at 11 bases. The CDR3 length is 17 residues. Trimming took 4 bases from V and 2 from J; bases not matched to a gene: 8. The germline gives CDR1 SGHDT, CDR2 YYEEEE. The CDR3 region has the DNA TGTGCCAGCAGCCCCCCCCCGGGACTAGCGGCCTACAATGAGCAGTTCTTC. This sequence encodes CASSPPPGLAAYNEQFF. Looking up the rest from reference TRBV5-6 and TRBJ2-1 gives the full variable domain: DAGVTQSPTHLIKTRGQQVTLRCSPKSGHDTVSWYQQALGQGPQFIFQYYEEEERQRGNFPDRFSGHQFPNYSSELNVNALLLGDSALYLCASSPPPGLAAYNEQFFGPGTRLTVL.

The chain carries TRBV18 and TRBJ2-2, with TRBD1 as a possible D gene (5 bases). There are 15 residues in the CDR3. Trimming took 2 bases from V and 4 from J, leaving 11 bases between them. Germline-derived CDR1 and CDR2 are KGHSH and LQKENI. This CDR3 reads CASSPSQGGTGELFF. The CDR3 region has the DNA TGTGCCAGCTCACCATCCCAGGGCGGCACCGGGGAGCTGTTTTTT.

This chain joins TRBV7-9 and TRBJ2-4, with 8 bases aligning to TRBD1. This CDR3 contains 16 residues. The junction had 5 bases not matched to a gene; V was cut back by 3 bases and J by 1 base. The germline CDR1 and CDR2 sequences are SEHNR and FQNEAQ (reference sequence). CDR3 sequence reads: CASSFAYRGAKNIQYF. The CDR3 nucleotides are TGTGCCAGCAGCTTCGCTTACAGGGGGGCCAAAAACATTCAGTACTTC.

The gene calls are TRBV7-8 and TRBJ1-5; D is unclear. The CDR3 runs 15 residues. Trimming removed 4 bases from V and 1 base from J, with 11 bases in between. In germline, CDR1 is SGHVS, CDR2 FQNEAQ. In DNA form, the CDR3 reads TGTGCCAGCAGCTCGTCGTCGCGAAGCAATCAGCCCCAGCATTTT. Protein sequence: CASSSSSRSNQPQHF.

The chain links TRBV15 to TRBJ1-1, with D tentatively TRBD1 (6 bases). CDR1 LNHNV and CDR2 YYDKDF come from the germline V gene (reference sequence). With 1 base removed from V and 0 bases from J, the gap between germline ends came to 9 bases. This CDR3 region has 15 residues. This chain's CDR3 is CATSRADRMNTEAFF. The CDR3 nucleotides are TGTGCCACCAGCAGAGCTGACAGGATGAACACTGAAGCTTTCTTT.

The chain links TRBV30 to TRBJ1-1; D is unresolved. The CDR3 covers 13 residues. The germline gives CDR1 GTSNPN, CDR2 SVGIG (reference sequence). V was clipped by 0 bases and J by 1 base, with 6 bases between them. CDR3 amino acids: CAWSVNGNTEAFF. The CDR3 DNA reads as TGTGCCTGGAGTGTAAATGGGAACACTGAAGCTTTCTTT.

This chain uses TRBV5-5 with TRBJ1-5, with TRBD1 matching over 7 bases. The V segment lost 1 base and the J segment 4 bases; nucleotides outside the gene matches: 8. The CDR3 contains 16 residues. Germline V gene sequence: CDR1 SGHKS, CDR2 YYEKEE (reference sequence). DNA for the CDR3: TGTGCCAGCAGCTTGAGTCGGGACAGAGCTAATCAGCCCCAGCATTTT. Its translation: CASSLSRDRANQPQHF.

V gene TRBV7-9 combines with J gene TRBJ2-7, with D maybe TRBD2 (5 bases). Germline lookup yields CDR1 SEHNR and CDR2 FQNEAQ (reference sequence). V was shortened by 2 bases and J by 4 bases, with 21 bases between the two germline ends. CDR3 length: 17 residues. The CDR3 sequence is CASSLLLEGSGPYEQYF. The CDR3 DNA follows: TGTGCCAGCAGCTTACTTTTAGAGGGATCCGGTCCTTACGAGCAGTACTTC.

This chain joins TRBV11-3 and TRBJ1-1, with D tentatively TRBD1 (5 bases). Deletions cut 5 bases from V and 6 bases from J, with 13 bases between. There are 13 residues in the CDR3. Germline CDR1 and CDR2: SGHNT and YENEEA. DNA of the CDR3: TGTGCCAGCAGCAGGGGACCCGGATCTGAAGCTTTCTTT. This sequence encodes CASSRGPGSEAFF.

CDR3 DNA: TGTGCCAGTAGTTCTCTTGGGGTGGGACAGTCCAATCAGCCCCAGCATTTT. It is translated as CASSSLGVGQSNQPQHF. The chain employs TRBV19 and TRBJ1-5; 7 nucleotides line up with TRBD1. CDR3 length: 17 residues. The trim removed 5 bases at V and 3 bases at J, leaving 13 bases unmatched. Germline V gene data show CDR1 as LNHDA and CDR2 as SQIVND (reference sequence).

The rearrangement uses TRBV7-8 and TRBJ1-1; no clear D. Trimming shortened V by 1 base and J by 0 bases, and 6 bases separated the two germline ends. The germline V gene has CDR1 SGHVS and CDR2 FQNEAQ. The length of the CDR3 is 14 residues. CDR3 DNA sequence: TGTGCCAGCAGCTTAGGTCTTTTGAACACTGAAGCTTTCTTT. This sequence encodes CASSLGLLNTEAFF. Variable domain in full (rest from reference TRBV7-8 and TRBJ1-1): GAGVSQSPRYKVAKRGQDVALRCDPISGHVSLFWYQQALGQGPEFLTYFQNEAQLDKSGLPSDRFFAERPEGSVSTLKIQRTQQEDSAVYLCASSLGLLNTEAFFGQGTRLTVV.

The CDR3 loop reads CASSSGQGANVLTF. The CDR3 bases are TGTGCCAGCAGCTCCGGACAGGGGGCCAACGTCCTGACTTTC. The chain joins TRBV5-4 to TRBJ2-6, with D perhaps TRBD1 (6 bases). V shed 3 bases and J shed 4 bases, with 8 bases lying between them. The germline gives CDR1 SGHNT, CDR2 YYREEE (reference sequence). The CDR3 runs 14 residues.